Below, 16 T cell receptor beta chains from the same sample are listed, as sequenced in a study of cytomegalovirus exposure and HLA in healthy donors. Profiled with immunoSEQ multiplex PCR; TCRdb holds only in-frame clones, not every one. The data contain about 56,000 clones, more than 90% of them singletons. The sample was PBMCs. The receptor source for this set is a man younger than 30 in good health and CMV-seronegative.

V is TRBV5-6 and J is TRBJ2-1; TRBD2 aligns across 14 bases. The CDR3 spans 15 residues. Trimming at V came to 0 bases and at J to 9 bases, leaving 2 bases not matched to a gene. Germline lookup yields CDR1 SGHDT and CDR2 YYEEEE. This CDR3 is CASSLGLAGGAEQFF. The CDR3 coding sequence is TGTGCCAGCAGCTTGGGACTAGCGGGGGGGGCTGAGCAGTTCTTC.

The chain joins TRBV29-1 to TRBJ2-3; D gene ambiguous. Germline V lookup: CDR1 SQVTM, CDR2 ANQGSEA. Trimming took 6 bases from V and 0 from J, leaving 16 bases between them. The CDR3 runs 15 residues. The CDR3 loop reads CSVQIQSRSTDTQYF. The CDR3 DNA reads TGCAGCGTCCAAATACAGTCCCGTAGCACAGATACGCAGTATTTT.

The V gene is TRBV28, the J gene TRBJ2-7; tentatively, D is TRBD2 (6 bases). V lost 5 bases to trimming and J lost 2 bases, with 22 bases between them. From germline, CDR1 is MDHEN and CDR2 SYDVKM. The CDR3 is 17 residues long. CDR3 DNA sequence: TGTGCCAGCAGTCCCTTGAAGAGCGGGCCACTCACCTACGAGCAGTACTTC. It codes for CASSPLKSGPLTYEQYF.

This rearrangement joins TRBV5-4 to TRBJ1-2, with 7 bases lining up with TRBD1. In germline, CDR1 is SGHNT, CDR2 YYREEE (reference sequence). The CDR3 has 13 amino acids. The ends lost 2 bases at V and 8 bases at J; junction bases unmatched: 6. CDR3 coding DNA: TGTGCCAGCAGCTTCCATGGACAGGCCGGCTACACCTTC. Its translation is CASSFHGQAGYTF.

This clone turned up a few times. V usage is TRBV7-8 and J usage is TRBJ2-1, with 7 bases fitting TRBD1. Looked up from germline, CDR1 is SGHVS and CDR2 is FQNEAQ. J lost 3 bases, V lost 2 bases, and 4 bases had no gene match. The CDR3 sequence is 15 residues long. In nucleotides, the CDR3 is TGTGCCAGCAGCTTAACCGGGACAGACTACAATGAGCAGTTCTTC. Protein sequence: CASSLTGTDYNEQFF. Together with reference TRBV7-8 and TRBJ2-1, the CDR3 gives the full variable domain: GAGVSQSPRYKVAKRGQDVALRCDPISGHVSLFWYQQALGQGPEFLTYFQNEAQLDKSGLPSDRFFAERPEGSVSTLKIQRTQQEDSAVYLCASSLTGTDYNEQFFGPGTRLTVL.

Only one count was recorded for this clone. This chain joins TRBV5-1 and TRBJ2-7; maybe TRBD2 (6 bases). CDR3 size: 13 residues. CDR1 and CDR2 from the germline V gene are SGHRS and YFSETQ. V dropped 4 bases and J dropped 7 bases, with 15 bases sitting between them. This CDR3 is CASSGDLAGEQYF. The CDR3 nucleotides read TGCGCCAGCAGCGGGGACCTGGCGGGGGAGCAGTACTTC.

This clone was recorded once. The genes are TRBV5-1 and TRBJ2-5; a weak D match, TRBD2 (5 bases). The V gene's germline CDR1 is SGHRS and CDR2 YFSETQ. This CDR3 comprises 13 residues. V was shortened by 4 bases and J by 2 bases, with 9 bases between the two germline ends. The chain's CDR3 is CASSTGEQETQYF. The CDR3 DNA sequence: TGCGCCAGCAGCACCGGGGAACAAGAGACCCAGTACTTC.

The table lists this clone with a count of one. The genes are TRBV9 and TRBJ1-2; D ambiguous. V lost 3 bases and J lost 4, with 22 bases in between. The length of the CDR3 is 17 residues. Germline values: CDR1 SGDLS, CDR2 YYNGEE. The DNA for the CDR3 is TGTGCCAGCAGCGAGTCGCTGGCCGCTCCACACCCCTATGGCTACACCTTC. It encodes CASSESLAAPHPYGYTF.

The CDR3 reads CASSLGTGTSDTQYF. CDR3 DNA sequence: TGTGCCAGCAGCTTGGGGACAGGGACCTCAGATACGCAGTATTTT. The rearrangement uses TRBV11-3 and TRBJ2-3, with 9 bases matching TRBD1. The CDR3 spans 15 residues. CDR1 is SGHNT, CDR2 YENEEA, per germline. V shed 3 bases, J shed 4 bases, and the junction held 5 bases outside the gene matches.

The chain has TRBV5-6 and TRBJ2-5, with TRBD2 matching 11 bases. This CDR3 comprises 17 residues. V dropped 5 bases and J dropped 4; count of bases not matched to a gene: 13. In germline, CDR1 is SGHDT, CDR2 YYEEEE. The DNA of the CDR3 is TGTGCCAGCAGTTTTAGGGTACTAGCGGGAGTACGAGAGACCCAGTACTTC. Encoded protein: CASSFRVLAGVRETQYF.

In DNA form, the CDR3 reads TGTGCCAGCAGCGATAACAGATTGTCAGATACGCAGTATTTT. Translating gives CASSDNRLSDTQYF. The rearrangement links TRBV7-2 to TRBJ2-3; no firm D call. Germline V gene lookup returns CDR1 SGHTA and CDR2 FQGNSA. The CDR3 is 14 residues long. The V end was cut by 5 bases, the J end by 4 bases, with 13 bases between.

The rearrangement joins TRBV4-2 to TRBJ1-2; weak D call: TRBD1 (5 bases). V shed 0 bases and J shed 1 base, with 12 bases lying between them. This CDR3 contains 16 residues. CDR1 is LGHNA, CDR2 YNFKEQ, per germline. CDR3 residues: CASSQDRGASNYGYTF. The CDR3 bases are TGTGCCAGCAGCCAAGATCGCGGGGCCAGTAACTATGGCTACACCTTC.

The chain joins TRBV6-6 to TRBJ2-1; 7 bases fit TRBD2. V shed 0 bases and J 3 bases; nucleotides not matched to a gene: 2. Germline CDR1 reads MNHNY; CDR2 reads SVGAGI (reference sequence). The CDR3 length is 15 residues. Here the CDR3 DNA reads TGTGCCAGCAGTTACTCCCAGCGGGGCTACAATGAGCAGTTCTTC. Protein: CASSYSQRGYNEQFF.

This chain uses TRBV15 with TRBJ2-3; tentative D call: TRBD1 (6 bases). Trimming left V 5 bases short and J 0 bases short, with 12 bases between. Germline-derived CDR1 and CDR2 are LNHNV and YYDKDF (reference sequence). The CDR3 spans 15 residues. CDR3 residues: CATSPGHTSTDTQYF. In DNA, the CDR3 is TGTGCCACCAGCCCGGGACACACTAGCACAGATACGCAGTATTTT.

CDR3 region: CASTDRGLYGYTF. CDR3 nucleotides: TGTGCCAGCACCGACAGGGGACTCTATGGCTACACCTTC. The chain uses TRBV28 and TRBJ1-2; 8 nucleotides align to TRBD1. The CDR3 runs 13 residues. Trimming removed 7 bases from V and 4 bases from J; junction bases left unmatched: 5. CDR1 MDHEN and CDR2 SYDVKM come from the germline V gene.

This clone was recorded once. V is TRBV19 and J is TRBJ2-4; 8 nucleotides line up with TRBD1. CDR3 size: 14 residues. The germline gives CDR1 LNHDA, CDR2 SQIVND (reference sequence). Germline trimming cut 4 bases from V and 8 bases from J; bases unmatched to any gene: 7. This CDR3 is CASSTSGGSDIQYF. The CDR3 DNA reads TGTGCCAGTAGTACGTCAGGGGGCTCGGACATTCAGTACTTC.